A selection of T cell receptor beta chains follows, all from one sample in a study of CD8 T cells in Susac syndrome. MiXCR, run by TCRdb on the immunoSEQ multiplex PCR reads, gives a single entry per CDR3 protein. The sample has a few hundred thousand distinct CDR3 sequences; 85% are singletons. Sequencing was done on a sample of CD8+ T cells from PBMCs. These receptors came from a human donor with multiple sclerosis. CDR3s include the opening cysteine and the closing phenylalanine or tryptophan. D genes are given only for firm matches. The size entry is marked missing in some rows and otherwise reads once, few, many or a size class.

v_gene	j_gene	abundance	d_gene	CDR3aa	CDR3nt
TRBV9	TRBJ2-3	once	.	CASSAWDADTQYF	TGTGCCAGCAGCGCATGGGATGCAGATACGCAGTATTTT
TRBV9	TRBJ1-2	.	.	CASSGSRGGNYGYTF	TGTGCCAGCAGCGGGAGCAGGGGCGGGAACTATGGCTACACCTTC
TRBV3-1	TRBJ2-1	.	TRBD2	CASSQVPASGINEQFF	TGTGCCAGCAGCCAAGTACCGGCTAGCGGGATAAATGAGCAGTTCTTC
TRBV29-1	TRBJ1-3	.	TRBD1	CSVVAGGSGNTIYF	TGCAGCGTTGTAGCAGGGGGCAGTGGAAACACCATATATTTT
TRBV28	TRBJ1-5	few	.	CASSLLHSNQPQHF	TGTGCCAGCAGTCTCCTACATAGCAATCAGCCCCAGCATTTT
TRBV20-1	TRBJ2-3	.	TRBD2	CSARVVGTSRDTQYF	TGCAGTGCTAGAGTAGTAGGGACTAGTAGGGATACGCAGTATTTT
TRBV27	TRBJ1-1	few	TRBD1	CASSRGLGTEAFF	TGTGCCAGCAGCAGGGGGCTAGGCACTGAAGCTTTCTTT
TRBV12-3/TRBV12-4	TRBJ2-1	.	TRBD2	CASSVGLAGGPNEQFF	TGTGCCAGCAGTGTGGGACTAGCGGGAGGGCCCAATGAGCAGTTCTTC
TRBV21-1	TRBJ2-5	.	.	CASKPNQETQYF	TGTGCCAGCAAGCCTAACCAAGAGACCCAGTACTTC
TRBV25-1	TRBJ2-2	.	TRBD1	CASSGRDRGMGGELFF	TGTGCCAGCAGTGGCCGGGACAGGGGCATGGGCGGGGAGCTGTTTTTT
TRBV19	TRBJ2-1	.	TRBD2	CATSLAGGYNEQFF	TGTGCCACCTCACTAGCGGGGGGATACAATGAGCAGTTCTTC
TRBV9	TRBJ1-2	.	.	CASSVEVDSTNYGYTF	TGTGCCAGCAGCGTAGAAGTCGACAGTACTAACTATGGCTACACCTTC
TRBV27	TRBJ2-4	.	TRBD1	CASSPYRQGAVKNIQYF	TGTGCCAGCAGTCCTTACCGACAGGGGGCGGTCAAAAACATTCAGTACTTC
TRBV14	TRBJ2-1	.	.	CASSQDITNEQFF	TGTGCCAGCAGCCAAGACATCACAAATGAGCAGTTCTTC
TRBV15	TRBJ1-5	few	.	CATSGADSDSNQPQHF	TGTGCCACCAGCGGGGCAGACTCAGATAGCAATCAGCCCCAGCATTTT
TRBV5-4	TRBJ1-5	few	TRBD1	CASSPGQGSNQPQHF	TGTGCTAGCAGCCCCGGACAGGGCAGCAATCAGCCCCAGCATTTT
TRBV29-1	TRBJ2-5	.	.	CSVEVGGGPEETQYF	TGCAGCGTTGAGGTGGGGGGTGGCCCCGAAGAGACCCAGTACTTC
TRBV27	TRBJ1-5	.	TRBD1	CASSPWTGEKIQPQHF	TGTGCCAGCAGTCCTTGGACAGGGGAGAAGATTCAGCCCCAGCATTTT
TRBV27	TRBJ2-3	.	.	CANSFLGPIGIDTQYF	TGTGCCAACAGTTTCCTTGGCCCCATCGGTATAGATACGCAGTATTTT
TRBV23-1	TRBJ1-5	.	.	CASSQSARDNQPQHF	TGCGCCAGCAGTCAATCTGCCAGGGACAATCAGCCCCAGCATTTT
TRBV6-6	TRBJ1-5	.	.	CASISGTGYQPQHF	TGTGCCAGCATCTCCGGAACAGGGTATCAGCCCCAGCATTTT
TRBV30	TRBJ2-7	.	.	CAWTPTGYEQYF	TGTGCCTGGACGCCTACGGGCTACGAGCAGTACTTC
TRBV9	TRBJ2-7	.	.	CASSVFEGNEQYF	TGTGCCAGCAGCGTATTCGAGGGAAACGAGCAGTACTTC
TRBV13	TRBJ2-4	.	.	CASSFRGSGKNIQYF	TGTGCCAGCAGTTTTAGGGGATCTGGCAAAAACATTCAGTACTTC
TRBV6-5	TRBJ1-1	.	TRBD1	CASSYSDRGVQNTEAFF	TGTGCCAGCAGTTACTCGGACAGGGGTGTTCAGAACACTGAAGCTTTCTTT
TRBV27	TRBJ2-1	.	.	CASSSGYVREQFF	TGTGCCAGCAGTAGCGGTTACGTTCGTGAGCAGTTCTTC
TRBV5-4	TRBJ1-6	.	.	CASSSRTERNSPLHF	TGTGCCAGCAGCTCCCGGACCGAGCGAAATTCACCCCTCCACTTT
TRBV29-1	TRBJ1-1	.	.	CSVEWSGERISTEAFF	TGCAGCGTTGAGTGGTCCGGGGAGCGGATTAGCACTGAAGCTTTCTTT
TRBV19	TRBJ1-1	.	.	CASSILPGNTEAFF	TGTGCCAGTAGTATACTCCCGGGGAACACTGAAGCTTTCTTT
TRBV19	TRBJ2-1	.	.	CASSGLDNEQFF	TGTGCCAGTAGTGGGCTGGACAATGAGCAGTTCTTC
TRBV29-1	TRBJ2-7	once	.	CSVEDVGVGGYGQYF	TGCAGCGTTGAAGATGTAGGGGTAGGGGGATATGGGCAGTACTTC
TRBV29-1	TRBJ2-3	.	.	CSVEDLSDLFTDTQYF	TGCAGCGTTGAAGATCTTTCGGATCTATTCACAGATACGCAGTATTTT
TRBV28	TRBJ2-5	.	.	CASSLQGWETQYF	TGTGCCAGCAGTCTACAGGGATGGGAGACCCAGTACTTC
TRBV5-6	TRBJ1-5	.	.	CASSFGTEGSNQPQHF	TGTGCCAGCAGCTTTGGTACCGAAGGTAGCAATCAGCCCCAGCATTTT
TRBV7-6	TRBJ2-1	.	TRBD2	CASSLLEGGGGIYNEQFF	TGTGCCAGCAGCTTATTAGAGGGCGGGGGAGGCATATACAATGAGCAGTTCTTC
TRBV28	TRBJ1-5	.	.	CASEFYGTPGWGNQPQHF	TGTGCCAGCGAGTTTTATGGGACCCCAGGTTGGGGAAATCAGCCCCAGCATTTT
TRBV9	TRBJ2-3	.	TRBD1	CASSEGQSSGTDTQYF	TGTGCCAGCAGCGAGGGACAGAGTTCTGGCACAGATACGCAGTATTTT
TRBV15	TRBJ2-2	.	.	CATSSTRFWTGELFF	TGTGCCACCAGCAGCACGAGGTTTTGGACCGGGGAGCTGTTTTTT
TRBV4-1	TRBJ1-1	once	.	CASSQRGGTEAFF	TGCGCCAGCAGCCAACGGGGCGGGACTGAAGCTTTCTTT
TRBV28	TRBJ2-1	.	.	CASSSPLRALGDEQFF	TGTGCCAGCAGTTCCCCCCTCCGGGCCCTAGGCGATGAGCAGTTCTTC
TRBV5-4	TRBJ1-1	.	TRBD1	CASSTWDSMNTEAFF	TGTGCCAGCAGCACCTGGGACAGCATGAACACTGAAGCTTTCTTT
TRBV6-2/TRBV6-3	TRBJ2-1	.	TRBD2	CASSSPGLAGGGVQFF	TGTGCCAGCAGTTCCCCGGGACTAGCGGGAGGAGGGGTGCAGTTCTTC
TRBV11-2	TRBJ2-7	.	TRBD1	CASRAGGTGLLEQYF	TGTGCCAGCCGCGCTGGCGGGACAGGGCTGTTGGAGCAGTACTTC